The sequence of this TCR beta chain was determined in a study of cytomegalovirus exposure and HLA in healthy donors. The overall study: Genetic ancestry analysis placed under 90% of the 398 donors that were genotyped in the Caucasian-associated cluster.

For this clone: Its antigen is unidentified.

Study observations and caveats: Rare sequences made up most TCRs, while some public TCRs were found in many donors. In an earlier analysis, about 87% or about 30%: the productive usage of most TCR beta V segments.

The PCR contained 60 Vbeta and 13 Jbeta primers. Libraries were prepared by immunoSEQ multiplex PCR; TCRdb keeps only in-frame clonotypes and omits some of them. The sample contains 150,000 to 200,000 clones, 70% to 90% of which appear only once. V was clipped by 2 bases and J by 0 bases; unmatched bases: 6. This CDR3 spans 16 amino acids. Per the germline V gene, CDR1 is SGHAT and CDR2 is FQNNGV. This TCR was sampled from a woman in her thirties in good health and CMV-seronegative. J is TRBJ2-5 and V is TRBV11-2; 7 nucleotides align to TRBD2. Sequencing was performed on PBMCs. This CDR3 is CASSLSHGRHQETQYF. The CDR3 coding sequence is TGTGCCAGCAGCTTATCACACGGGAGGCACCAAGAGACCCAGTACTTC. Filled out from reference TRBV11-2 and TRBJ2-5, the complete variable domain reads EAGVAQSPRYKIIEKRQSVAFWCNPISGHATLYWYQQILGQGPKLLIQFQNNGVVDDSQLPKDRFSAERLKGVDSTLKIQPAKLEDSAVYLCASSLSHGRHQETQYFGPGTRLLVL.